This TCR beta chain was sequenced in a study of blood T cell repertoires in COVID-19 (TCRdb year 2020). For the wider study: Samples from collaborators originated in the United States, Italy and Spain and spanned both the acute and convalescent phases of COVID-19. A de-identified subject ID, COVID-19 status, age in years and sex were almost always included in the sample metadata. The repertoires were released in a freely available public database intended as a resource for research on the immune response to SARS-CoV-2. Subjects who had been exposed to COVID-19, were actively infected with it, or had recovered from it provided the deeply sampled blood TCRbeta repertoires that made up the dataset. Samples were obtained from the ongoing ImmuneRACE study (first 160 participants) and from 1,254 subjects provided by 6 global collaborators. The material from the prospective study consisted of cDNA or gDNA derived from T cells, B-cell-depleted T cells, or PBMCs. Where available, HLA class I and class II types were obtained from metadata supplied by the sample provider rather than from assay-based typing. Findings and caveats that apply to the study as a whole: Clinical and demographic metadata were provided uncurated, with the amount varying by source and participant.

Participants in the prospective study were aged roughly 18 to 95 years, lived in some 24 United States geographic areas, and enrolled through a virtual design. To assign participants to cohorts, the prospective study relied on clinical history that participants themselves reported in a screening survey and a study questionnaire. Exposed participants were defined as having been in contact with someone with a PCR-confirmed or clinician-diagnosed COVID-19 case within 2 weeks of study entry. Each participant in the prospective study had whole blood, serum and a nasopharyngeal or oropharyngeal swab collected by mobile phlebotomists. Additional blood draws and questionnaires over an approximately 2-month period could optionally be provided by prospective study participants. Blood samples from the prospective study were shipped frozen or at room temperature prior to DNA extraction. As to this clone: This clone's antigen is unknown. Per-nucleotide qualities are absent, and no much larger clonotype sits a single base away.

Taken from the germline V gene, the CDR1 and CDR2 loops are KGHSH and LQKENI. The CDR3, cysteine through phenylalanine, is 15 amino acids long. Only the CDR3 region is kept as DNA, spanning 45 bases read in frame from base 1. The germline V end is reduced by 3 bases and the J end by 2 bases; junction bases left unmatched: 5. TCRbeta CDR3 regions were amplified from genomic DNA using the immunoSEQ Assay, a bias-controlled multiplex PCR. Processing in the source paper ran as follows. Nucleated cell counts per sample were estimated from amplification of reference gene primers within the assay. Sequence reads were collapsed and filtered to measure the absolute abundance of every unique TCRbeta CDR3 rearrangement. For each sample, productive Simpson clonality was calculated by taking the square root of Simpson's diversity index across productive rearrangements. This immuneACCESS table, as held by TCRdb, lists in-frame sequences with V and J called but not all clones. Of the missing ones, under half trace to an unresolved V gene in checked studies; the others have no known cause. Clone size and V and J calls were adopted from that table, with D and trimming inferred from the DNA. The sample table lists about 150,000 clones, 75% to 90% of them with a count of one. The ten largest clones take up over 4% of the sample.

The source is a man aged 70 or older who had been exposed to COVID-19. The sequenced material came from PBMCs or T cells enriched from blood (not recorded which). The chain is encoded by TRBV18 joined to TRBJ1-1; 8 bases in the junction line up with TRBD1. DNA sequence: TGTGCCAGCTCACCCCGCGACAGGGGCAACACTGAAGCTTTCTTT. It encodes CASSPRDRGNTEAFF.